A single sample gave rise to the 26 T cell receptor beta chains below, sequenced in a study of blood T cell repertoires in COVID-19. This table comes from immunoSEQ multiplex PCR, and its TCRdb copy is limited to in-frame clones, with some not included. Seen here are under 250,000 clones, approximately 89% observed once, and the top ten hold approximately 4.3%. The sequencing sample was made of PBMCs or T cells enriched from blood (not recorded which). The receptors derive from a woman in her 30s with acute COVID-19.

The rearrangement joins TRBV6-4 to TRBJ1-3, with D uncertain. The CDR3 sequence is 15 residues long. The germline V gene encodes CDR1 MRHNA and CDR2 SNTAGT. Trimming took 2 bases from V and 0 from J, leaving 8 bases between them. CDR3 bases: TGTGCCAGCAGTGACGGCGGGGACTCTGGAAACACCATATATTTT. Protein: CASSDGGDSGNTIYF.

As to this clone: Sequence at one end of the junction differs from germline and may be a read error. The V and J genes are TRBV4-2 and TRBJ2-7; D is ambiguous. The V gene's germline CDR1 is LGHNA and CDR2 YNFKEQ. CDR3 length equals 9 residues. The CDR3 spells CASSPPFHF. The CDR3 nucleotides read TGTGCCAGCAGCCCCCCGTTCCACTTC.

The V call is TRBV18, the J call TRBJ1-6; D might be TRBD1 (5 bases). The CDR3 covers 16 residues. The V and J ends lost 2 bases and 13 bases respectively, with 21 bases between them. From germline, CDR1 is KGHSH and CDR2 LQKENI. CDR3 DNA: TGTGCCAGCTCACCATTAAATGGGCAGCTGCAGGGTCCCCTCCACTTT. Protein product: CASSPLNGQLQGPLHF.

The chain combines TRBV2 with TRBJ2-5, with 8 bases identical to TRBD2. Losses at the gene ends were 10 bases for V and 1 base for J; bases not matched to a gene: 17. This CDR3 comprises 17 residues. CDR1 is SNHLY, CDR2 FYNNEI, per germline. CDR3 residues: CATYYPPTSERQETQYF. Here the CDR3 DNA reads TGTGCCACCTACTATCCCCCGACTAGCGAACGCCAAGAGACCCAGTACTTC. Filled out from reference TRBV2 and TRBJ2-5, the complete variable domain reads EPEVTQTPSHQVTQMGQEVILRCVPISNHLYFYWYRQILGQKVEFLVSFYNNEISEKSEIFDDQFSVERPDGSNFTLKIRSTKLEDSAMYFCATYYPPTSERQETQYFGPGTRLLVL.

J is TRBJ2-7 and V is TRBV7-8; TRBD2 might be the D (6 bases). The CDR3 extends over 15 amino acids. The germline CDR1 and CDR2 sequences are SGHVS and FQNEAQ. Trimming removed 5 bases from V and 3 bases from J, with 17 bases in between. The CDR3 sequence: CASSALNRRDYEQYF. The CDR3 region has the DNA TGTGCCAGCAGCGCACTAAACAGGAGGGACTACGAGCAGTACTTC.

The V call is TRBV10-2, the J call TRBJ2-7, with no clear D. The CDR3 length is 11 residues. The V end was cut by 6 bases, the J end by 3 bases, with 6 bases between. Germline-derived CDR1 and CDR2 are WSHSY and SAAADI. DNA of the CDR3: TGCGCCAGCAGAACTATCTACGAGCAGTACTTC. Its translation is CASRTIYEQYF.

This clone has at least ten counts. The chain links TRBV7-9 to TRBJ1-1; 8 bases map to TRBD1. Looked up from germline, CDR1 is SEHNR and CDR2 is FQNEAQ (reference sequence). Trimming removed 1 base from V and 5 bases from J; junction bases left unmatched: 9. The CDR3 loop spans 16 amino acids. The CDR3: CASSLGRQGAVTEAFF. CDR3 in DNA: TGTGCCAGCAGCTTAGGTCGCCAGGGGGCGGTAACTGAAGCTTTCTTT.

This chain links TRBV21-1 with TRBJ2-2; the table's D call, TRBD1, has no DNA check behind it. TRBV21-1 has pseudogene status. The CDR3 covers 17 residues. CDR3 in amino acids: CASSKVKTETNTGELFF. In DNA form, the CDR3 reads TGTGCCAGCAGCAAAGTGAAGACAGAAACGAACACCGGGGAGCTGTTTTTT.

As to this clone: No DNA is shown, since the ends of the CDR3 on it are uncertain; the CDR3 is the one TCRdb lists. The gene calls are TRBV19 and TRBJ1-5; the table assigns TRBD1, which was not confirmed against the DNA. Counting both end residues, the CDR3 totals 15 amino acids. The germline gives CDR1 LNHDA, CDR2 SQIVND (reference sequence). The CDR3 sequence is CASTSDRGWNQPQHF.

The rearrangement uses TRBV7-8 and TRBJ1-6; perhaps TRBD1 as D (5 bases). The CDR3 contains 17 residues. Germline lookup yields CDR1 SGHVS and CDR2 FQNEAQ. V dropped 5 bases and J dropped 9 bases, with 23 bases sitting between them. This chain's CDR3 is CASSVRGRDLGSSPLHF. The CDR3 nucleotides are TGTGCCAGCAGCGTTCGTGGTAGGGACTTGGGCAGTTCACCCCTCCACTTT. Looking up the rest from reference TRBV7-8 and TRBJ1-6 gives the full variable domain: GAGVSQSPRYKVAKRGQDVALRCDPISGHVSLFWYQQALGQGPEFLTYFQNEAQLDKSGLPSDRFFAERPEGSVSTLKIQRTQQEDSAVYLCASSVRGRDLGSSPLHFGNGTRLTVT.

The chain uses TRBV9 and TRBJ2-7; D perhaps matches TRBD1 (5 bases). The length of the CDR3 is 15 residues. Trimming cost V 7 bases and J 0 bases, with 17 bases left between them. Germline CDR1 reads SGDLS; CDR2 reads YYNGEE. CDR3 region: CASSLGTGPSYEQYF. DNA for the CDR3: TGTGCCAGCTCCCTGGGAACAGGTCCCTCCTACGAGCAGTACTTC.

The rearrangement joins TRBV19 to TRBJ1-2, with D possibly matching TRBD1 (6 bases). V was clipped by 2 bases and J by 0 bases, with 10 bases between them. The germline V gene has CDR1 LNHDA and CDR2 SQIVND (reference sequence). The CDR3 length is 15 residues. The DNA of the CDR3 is TGTGCCAGTAGTATAACAGGGCTAACTAACTATGGCTACACCTTC. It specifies CASSITGLTNYGYTF.

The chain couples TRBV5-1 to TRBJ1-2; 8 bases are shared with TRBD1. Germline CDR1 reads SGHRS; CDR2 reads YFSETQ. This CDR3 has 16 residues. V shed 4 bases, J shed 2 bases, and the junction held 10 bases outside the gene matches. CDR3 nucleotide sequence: TGCGCCAGCAGCCCCAGACTGACAGGGGAAAACTATGGCTACACCTTC. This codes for CASSPRLTGENYGYTF. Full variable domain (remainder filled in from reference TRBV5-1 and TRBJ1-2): KAGVTQTPRYLIKTRGQQVTLSCSPISGHRSVSWYQQTPGQGLQFLFEYFSETQRNKGNFPGRFSGRQFSNSRSEMNVSTLELGDSALYLCASSPRLTGENYGYTFGSGTRLTVV.

In DNA, the CDR3 is TGTGCCAGCAGTTTATCAGCGCCCGGTGGCTCCTACGAGCAGTACTTC. Residues: CASSLSAPGGSYEQYF. This chain connects TRBV28 to TRBJ2-7; D is unclear. Trimming stripped 1 base from V and 0 bases from J, with 13 bases between. The CDR3 sequence is 16 residues long. Germline V gene lookup returns CDR1 MDHEN and CDR2 SYDVKM.

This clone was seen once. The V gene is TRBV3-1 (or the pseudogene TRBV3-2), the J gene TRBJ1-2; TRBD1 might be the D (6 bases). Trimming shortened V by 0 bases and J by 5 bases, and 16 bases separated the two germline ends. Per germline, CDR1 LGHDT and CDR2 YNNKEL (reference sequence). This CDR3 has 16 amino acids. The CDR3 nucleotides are TGTGCCAGCAGCCAAGATCTTCAGGGGCCCAGGTATGGCTACACCTTC. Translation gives CASSQDLQGPRYGYTF.

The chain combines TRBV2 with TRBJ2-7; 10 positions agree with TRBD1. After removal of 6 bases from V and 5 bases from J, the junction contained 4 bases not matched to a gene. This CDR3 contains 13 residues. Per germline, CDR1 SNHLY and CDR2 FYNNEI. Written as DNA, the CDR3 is TGTGCCAGCAGCGACAGGGGGCTTGACGAGCAGTACTTC. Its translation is CASSDRGLDEQYF.

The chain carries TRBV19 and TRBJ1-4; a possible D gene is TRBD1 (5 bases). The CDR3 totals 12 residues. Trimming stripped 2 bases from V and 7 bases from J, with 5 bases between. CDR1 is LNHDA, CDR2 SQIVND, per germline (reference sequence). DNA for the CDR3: TGTGCCAGTAGTATAAGGGGTGAAAAACTGTTTTTT. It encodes CASSIRGEKLFF.

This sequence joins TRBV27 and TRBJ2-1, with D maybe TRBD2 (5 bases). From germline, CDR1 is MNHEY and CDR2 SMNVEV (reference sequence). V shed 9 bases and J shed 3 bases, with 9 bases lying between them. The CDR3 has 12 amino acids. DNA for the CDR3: TGTGCCAGTGGACTCCTCTACAATGAGCAGTTCTTC. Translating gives CASGLLYNEQFF.

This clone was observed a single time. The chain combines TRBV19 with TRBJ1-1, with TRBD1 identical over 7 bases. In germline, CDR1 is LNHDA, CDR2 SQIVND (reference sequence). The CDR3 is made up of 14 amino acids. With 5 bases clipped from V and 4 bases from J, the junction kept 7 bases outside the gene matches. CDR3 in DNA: TGTGCCAGTAGTGCGCAGGACAGGCGCACTGAAGCTTTCTTT. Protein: CASSAQDRRTEAFF.

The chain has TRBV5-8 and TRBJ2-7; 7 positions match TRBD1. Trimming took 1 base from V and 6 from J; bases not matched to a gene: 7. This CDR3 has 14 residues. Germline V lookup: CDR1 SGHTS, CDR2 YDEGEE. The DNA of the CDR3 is TGTGCCAGCAGCTTGTTAGGGGGCCCCTTCGAGCAGTACTTC. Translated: CASSLLGGPFEQYF.

DNA of the CDR3: TGCAGCATTGTAGCGATTTCGTACAATGAGCAGTTCTTC. It encodes CSIVAISYNEQFF. The rearrangement joins TRBV29-1 to TRBJ2-1, with D tentatively TRBD2 (5 bases). Trimming stripped 8 bases from V and 4 bases from J, with 15 bases between. The germline V gene encodes CDR1 SQVTM and CDR2 ANQGSEA. The CDR3 is 13 amino acids.

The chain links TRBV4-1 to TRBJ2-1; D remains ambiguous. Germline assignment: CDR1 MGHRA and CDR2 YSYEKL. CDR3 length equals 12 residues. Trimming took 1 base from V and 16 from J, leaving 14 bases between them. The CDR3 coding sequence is TGCGCCAGCAGCCAAGCTTCCGGGTTTGTTTTCTTC. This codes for CASSQASGFVFF.

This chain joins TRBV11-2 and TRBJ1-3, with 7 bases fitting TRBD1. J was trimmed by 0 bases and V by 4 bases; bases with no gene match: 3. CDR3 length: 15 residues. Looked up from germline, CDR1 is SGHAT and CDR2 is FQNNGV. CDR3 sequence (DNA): TGTGCCAGCAGCTGGACAGGTATCTCTGGAAACACCATATATTTT. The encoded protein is CASSWTGISGNTIYF.

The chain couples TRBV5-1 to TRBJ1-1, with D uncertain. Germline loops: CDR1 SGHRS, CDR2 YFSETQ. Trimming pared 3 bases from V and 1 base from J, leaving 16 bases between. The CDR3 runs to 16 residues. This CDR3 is CASSSITVPGNTEAFF. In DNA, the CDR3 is TGCGCCAGCAGCTCGATTACAGTCCCCGGGAACACTGAAGCTTTCTTT.

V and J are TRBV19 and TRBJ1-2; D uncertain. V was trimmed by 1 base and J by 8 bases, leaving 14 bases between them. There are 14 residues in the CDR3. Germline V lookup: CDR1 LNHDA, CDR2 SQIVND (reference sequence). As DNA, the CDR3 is TGTGCCAGTAGTATAGCGGTAGCTTCTGGAGGCTACACCTTC. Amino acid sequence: CASSIAVASGGYTF.

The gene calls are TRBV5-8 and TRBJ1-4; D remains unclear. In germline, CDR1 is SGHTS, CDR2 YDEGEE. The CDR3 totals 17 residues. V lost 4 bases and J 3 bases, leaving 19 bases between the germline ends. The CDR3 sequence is CASSHRGLATANEKLFF. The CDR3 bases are TGTGCCAGCAGCCACCGAGGGCTCGCGACGGCTAATGAAAAACTGTTTTTT.